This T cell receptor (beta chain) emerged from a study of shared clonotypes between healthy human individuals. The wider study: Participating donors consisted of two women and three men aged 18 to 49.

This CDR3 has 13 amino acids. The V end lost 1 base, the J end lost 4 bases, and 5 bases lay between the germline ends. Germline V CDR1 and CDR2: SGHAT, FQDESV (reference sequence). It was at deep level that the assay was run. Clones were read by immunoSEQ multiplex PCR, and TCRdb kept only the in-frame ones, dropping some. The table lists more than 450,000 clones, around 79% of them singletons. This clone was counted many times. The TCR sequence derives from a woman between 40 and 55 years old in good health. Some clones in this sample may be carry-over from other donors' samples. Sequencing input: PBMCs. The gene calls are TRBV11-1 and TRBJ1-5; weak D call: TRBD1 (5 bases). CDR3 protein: CASSLGTNQPQHF. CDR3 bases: TGTGCCAGCAGCTTAGGGACAAATCAGCCCCAGCATTTT.